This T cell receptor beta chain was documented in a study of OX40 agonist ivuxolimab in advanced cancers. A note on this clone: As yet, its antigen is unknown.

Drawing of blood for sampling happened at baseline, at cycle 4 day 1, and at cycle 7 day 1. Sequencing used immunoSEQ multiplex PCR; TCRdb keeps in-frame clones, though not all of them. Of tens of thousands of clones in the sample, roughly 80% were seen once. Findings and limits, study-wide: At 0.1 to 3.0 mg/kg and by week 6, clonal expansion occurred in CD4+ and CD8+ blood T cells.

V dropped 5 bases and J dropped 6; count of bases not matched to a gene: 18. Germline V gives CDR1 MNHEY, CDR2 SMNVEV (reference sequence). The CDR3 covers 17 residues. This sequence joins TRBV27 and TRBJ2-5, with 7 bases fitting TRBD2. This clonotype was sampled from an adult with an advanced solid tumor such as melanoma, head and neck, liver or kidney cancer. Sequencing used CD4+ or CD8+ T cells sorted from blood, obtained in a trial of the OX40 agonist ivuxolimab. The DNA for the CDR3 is TGTGCCAGCAGTCCAGTTCTCGCCGGGACTACCCGTCAGACCCAGTACTTC. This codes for CASSPVLAGTTRQTQYF.